Following are 27 T cell receptor beta chains from one sample sequenced in a study of post-analysis software for immune sequencing data. These receptors have no known antigen. Incorporated into the TCR beta cDNA libraries were unique molecular identifiers, which served to reduce PCR and sequencing biases. One entry per CDR3 protein, called by TCRdb with MiXCR from the PCR reads. The sample has about half a million distinct CDR3 sequences, approximately 31% seen once. Regarding the study as a whole: Among roughly 5 TRBV segments more frequent in patients than controls were TRBV5-6, TRBV5-1 and TRBV20-1.

The specimen was blood. All receptors derive from a girl between 2 and 17 years old with multiple sclerosis.

This clonotype was counted only a few times. V and J are TRBV29-1 and TRBJ1-1; tentatively, D is TRBD1 (5 bases). The CDR3 runs to 15 residues. The V gene's germline CDR1 is SQVTM and CDR2 ANQGSEA. The V end was cut by 0 bases, the J end by 3 bases, with 14 bases between. The CDR3 DNA sequence: TGCAGCGTTGAAGAGTGGAGCAGGGTTGACACTGAAGCTTTCTTT. Translated: CSVEEWSRVDTEAFF.

The V and J genes are TRBV15 and TRBJ2-3; 8 bases align to TRBD1. The CDR3 covers 15 residues. CDR1 LNHNV and CDR2 YYDKDF come from the germline V gene (reference sequence). The V gene end was trimmed by 5 bases and the J gene end by 3 bases; junction bases not matched to a gene: 7. The CDR3 DNA is TGTGCCACCAGCGAGAGGACAGGGAGGACAGATACGCAGTATTTT. Translation: CATSERTGRTDTQYF.

This clonotype was detected only a few times. The chain recombines TRBV7-2 with TRBJ2-7; D is ambiguous. This CDR3 contains 15 residues. Germline CDR1 SGHTA, CDR2 FQGNSA. V was trimmed by 2 bases and J by 0 bases, leaving 11 bases between them. CDR3 nucleotide sequence: TGTGCCAGCAGCTTAAAGTCGGATAGCTCCTACGAGCAGTACTTC. It yields the protein CASSLKSDSSYEQYF.

The CDR3 is CASSPKAGSSYNEQFF. Here the CDR3 DNA reads TGTGCCAGCTCACCAAAGGCCGGCAGCTCCTACAATGAGCAGTTCTTC. The gene calls are TRBV18 and TRBJ2-1; D unresolved. V gave up 2 bases and J gave up 0 bases, with 11 bases separating them. CDR1 is KGHSH and CDR2 is LQKENI in the germline V gene. This CDR3 spans 16 amino acids.

This clonotype was seen only a few times. The V gene is TRBV5-1, the J gene TRBJ1-4; 7 nucleotides align to TRBD1. The CDR3 contains 14 residues. J was trimmed by 7 bases and V by 7 bases; bases with no gene match: 10. In germline, CDR1 is SGHRS, CDR2 YFSETQ. CDR3 residues: CASGLLQGTEKLFF. The CDR3 nucleotides read TGCGCCAGCGGATTGCTACAGGGGACTGAAAAACTGTTTTTT.

This clonotype appeared many times. The chain joins TRBV6-5 to TRBJ1-5; the D gene is possibly TRBD1 (5 bases). V lost 6 bases and J 0 bases, leaving 12 bases between the germline ends. The CDR3 loop spans 15 amino acids. The germline gives CDR1 MNHEY, CDR2 SVGAGI. CDR3 bases: TGTGCCAGCAGAATCAGGGAATATAGCAATCAGCCCCAGCATTTT. Translated, it gives CASRIREYSNQPQHF.

Turning to this clonotype: A single base separates this from a much larger clone, so it may be a read error. The chain uses TRBV5-1 and TRBJ2-3; D is perhaps TRBD2 (5 bases). The CDR3 totals 15 residues. The germline gives CDR1 SGHRS, CDR2 YFSETQ. CDR3 sequence reads: CASSPSVASTDTRYF. For the CDR3, the DNA is TGCGCCAGCAGCCCCTCGGTCGCTAGCACAGATACGCGGTATTTT. Based on the CDR3 plus reference TRBV5-1 and TRBJ2-3, the full variable domain is KAGVTQTPRYLIKTRGQQVTLSCSPISGHRSVSWYQQTPGQGLQFLFEYFSETQRNKGNFPGRFSGRQFSNSRSEMNVSTLELGDSALYLCASSPSVASTDTRYFGPGTRLTVL.

In its sample, this clonotype was seen many times. The chain combines TRBV7-2 with TRBJ2-7, with 7 bases fitting TRBD1. The V segment lost 5 bases and the J segment 2 bases; nucleotides outside the gene matches: 6. Germline CDR1 and CDR2: SGHTA and FQGNSA. This CDR3 is built from 14 residues. The CDR3 sequence is CASSPLTGAYEQYF. The CDR3, as DNA: TGTGCCAGCAGCCCGCTTACAGGGGCCTACGAGCAGTACTTC.

The chain carries TRBV9 and TRBJ2-5; TRBD1 might be the D (6 bases). From germline, CDR1 is SGDLS and CDR2 YYNGEE. This CDR3 has 16 amino acids. The V end lost 0 bases, the J end lost 4 bases, and 16 bases lay between the germline ends. CDR3 in amino acids: CASSVGRNLGAETQYF. The CDR3, as DNA: TGTGCCAGCAGCGTAGGTCGGAACCTGGGGGCAGAGACCCAGTACTTC.

This clonotype was counted a single time. CDR3 amino acids: CASSVTSFSSYNEQFF. Written as DNA, the CDR3 is TGTGCCAGCAGCGTAACTAGCTTTAGCTCCTACAATGAGCAGTTCTTC. J is TRBJ2-1 and V is TRBV7-2; a weak D match, TRBD2 (6 bases). CDR3 size: 16 residues. The germline V gene has CDR1 SGHTA and CDR2 FQGNSA. Trimming removed 5 bases from V and 0 bases from J, with 14 bases in between. Full variable domain (rest looked up from reference TRBV7-2 and TRBJ2-1): GAGVSQSPSNKVTEKGKDVELRCDPISGHTALYWYRQSLGQGLEFLIYFQGNSAPDKSGLPSDRFSAERTGGSVSTLTIQRTQQEDSAVYLCASSVTSFSSYNEQFFGPGTRLTVL.

The chain employs TRBV7-8 and TRBJ1-5, with 9 bases lining up with TRBD1. There are 17 residues in the CDR3. V was clipped by 2 bases and J by 2 bases; unmatched bases: 7. The V gene's germline CDR1 is SGHVS and CDR2 FQNEAQ. CDR3 in amino acids: CASSLWGQGEGNQPQHF. The CDR3 nucleotides read TGTGCCAGCAGCTTATGGGGACAGGGTGAAGGCAATCAGCCCCAGCATTTT.

The chain combines TRBV2 with TRBJ2-1; D possibly matches TRBD1 or TRBD2 (5 bases each). This CDR3 has 15 amino acids. Trimming cost V 1 base and J 7 bases, with 14 bases left between them. The germline gives CDR1 SNHLY, CDR2 FYNNEI. The CDR3 sequence is CASSEEGTRGNEQFF. The CDR3 DNA reads as TGTGCCAGCAGTGAAGAAGGGACCCGGGGTAATGAGCAGTTCTTC.

There are a few counts of this clonotype. The chain uses TRBV20-1 and TRBJ1-1; unclear D gene. This CDR3 is built from 12 residues. Germline CDR1 is DFQATT and CDR2 is SNEGSKA (reference sequence). V gave up 3 bases and J gave up 5 bases, with 10 bases separating them. The CDR3 region is CSASGGWTEAFF. For the CDR3, the DNA is TGCAGTGCTAGTGGAGGGTGGACTGAAGCTTTCTTT.

By proportion, this clonotype is medium-sized. The rearrangement joins TRBV5-1 to TRBJ1-1; the match to TRBD1 covers 8 bases. Unmatched junction bases numbered 9, after V lost 4 bases and J lost 1 base. Germline CDR1 reads SGHRS; CDR2 reads YFSETQ. This CDR3 is built from 16 residues. The CDR3 protein is CASSGRTGLGNTEAFF. In nucleotides, the CDR3 is TGCGCCAGCAGCGGGAGGACAGGGTTGGGGAACACTGAAGCTTTCTTT.

In regard to this clonotype: With a much larger clone just one base away, this may be a read error. The CDR3 here is CSVEGGPCNEQFF. The CDR3, as DNA: TGCAGCGTTGAAGGAGGGCCCTGCAATGAGCAGTTCTTC. This chain joins TRBV29-1 and TRBJ2-1; perhaps TRBD2 as D (5 bases). CDR1 is SQVTM and CDR2 is ANQGSEA in the germline V gene. Trimming removed 1 base at V and 6 bases at J, with 10 bases between. The CDR3 runs 13 residues.

The chain recombines TRBV15 with TRBJ1-2; tentatively, D is TRBD1 (5 bases). Germline V gene data show CDR1 as LNHNV and CDR2 as YYDKDF (reference sequence). Trimming took 5 bases from V and 3 from J, leaving 13 bases between them. The CDR3 runs to 14 residues. The CDR3 loop reads CATSGRTGDYGYTF. CDR3 in DNA: TGTGCCACCAGCGGCCGGACGGGGGACTATGGCTACACCTTC.

The V and J genes are TRBV7-2 and TRBJ2-1, with D possibly matching TRBD2 (5 bases). The CDR3 is 17 residues long. V was pared by 4 bases and J by 0 bases, with 16 bases between. Germline loops: CDR1 SGHTA, CDR2 FQGNSA. CDR3 residues: CASSSRMTGSSYNEQFF. The CDR3 coding sequence is TGTGCCAGCAGCTCCCGAATGACTGGGAGCTCCTACAATGAGCAGTTCTTC.

V usage is TRBV7-9 and J usage is TRBJ1-4, with no clear D. This CDR3 has 16 residues. Between the trimmed V and J ends, which lost 1 base and 4 bases, there was a span of 13 bases. Germline V gene data show CDR1 as SEHNR and CDR2 as FQNEAQ (reference sequence). This CDR3 reads CASSLDPGLLNEKLFF. The CDR3 DNA is TGTGCCAGCAGCTTAGATCCCGGACTTCTTAATGAAAAACTGTTTTTT.

The CDR3 sequence is CASSSDWAVEQYF. The CDR3 bases are TGTGCCAGCAGCTCTGATTGGGCGGTGGAGCAGTACTTC. The chain has TRBV14 and TRBJ2-5; D is unclear. The CDR3 loop spans 13 amino acids. V lost 5 bases and J lost 11, with 18 bases in between. Looked up from germline, CDR1 is SGHDN and CDR2 is FVKESK.

This clonotype was counted at least ten times. This sequence joins TRBV7-2 and TRBJ2-3; D unresolved. V was trimmed by 2 bases and J by 5 bases, leaving 8 bases between them. The CDR3 covers 13 residues. CDR1 is SGHTA and CDR2 is FQGNSA in the germline V gene. The CDR3 nucleotides are TGTGCCAGCAGCTTACCGATGGTAGATACGCAGTATTTT. This translates into CASSLPMVDTQYF.

This clonotype was picked up a small number of times. The chain carries TRBV29-1 and TRBJ2-5, with D possibly being TRBD1 (5 bases). This CDR3 contains 12 residues. The germline CDR1 and CDR2 sequences are SQVTM and ANQGSEA. The V end was cut by 4 bases, the J end by 1 base, with 7 bases between. CDR3 DNA sequence: TGCAGCGTTGGGACACTCCAAGAGACCCAGTACTTC. Translating gives CSVGTLQETQYF. The full variable domain, in which reference TRBV29-1 and TRBJ2-5 provide the parts outside the CDR3, is SAVISQKPSRDICQRGTSLTIQCQVDSQVTMMFWYRQQPGQSLTLIATANQGSEATYESGFVIDKFPISRPNLTFSTLTVSNMSPEDSSIYLCSVGTLQETQYFGPGTRLLVL.

The chain couples TRBV7-2 to TRBJ2-1; TRBD2 agrees at 7 bases. The CDR3 loop spans 15 amino acids. V was clipped by 6 bases and J by 4 bases; unmatched bases: 9. CDR1 and CDR2 from the germline V gene are SGHTA and FQGNSA. CDR3 in amino acids: CASSLPGLPYNEQFF. The CDR3 DNA reads as TGTGCCAGCAGTCTTCCGGGACTACCATACAATGAGCAGTTCTTC.

The chain has TRBV20-1 and TRBJ2-1; unclear D gene. V was shortened by 0 bases and J by 4 bases, with 10 bases between the two germline ends. The CDR3 has 14 amino acids. Germline V gene sequence: CDR1 DFQATT, CDR2 SNEGSKA (reference sequence). The CDR3 protein is CSARDLTAYNEQFF. The CDR3, as DNA: TGCAGTGCTAGAGATCTCACCGCTTACAATGAGCAGTTCTTC.

This clonotype was counted between two and nine times. The chain links TRBV29-1 to TRBJ2-1; D is possibly TRBD2 (5 bases). This CDR3 comprises 14 residues. The V gene lost 7 bases and the J gene lost 10 bases, with 23 bases spanning the gap. CDR1 and CDR2 (germline): SQVTM, ANQGSEA. In DNA form, the CDR3 reads TGCAGCGCCAAAAGGACTGGATCCGTTAGAGAGCAGTTCTTC. Its protein product is CSAKRTGSVREQFF.

This clonotype was seen repeatedly, ten times or more. CDR3 in amino acids: CASSPLLEWKNQPQHF. CDR3 coding DNA: TGTGCCAGCTCTCCTTTGCTGGAGTGGAAGAATCAGCCCCAGCATTTT. This chain joins TRBV27 and TRBJ1-5; D ambiguous. CDR1 is MNHEY, CDR2 SMNVEV, per germline (reference sequence). The germline V and J ends were trimmed by 8 bases and 4 bases, with 21 bases remaining between them. The length of the CDR3 is 16 residues.

This chain joins TRBV2 and TRBJ2-5, with D unresolved. Germline V gene sequence: CDR1 SNHLY, CDR2 FYNNEI. The V end lost 7 bases, the J end lost 2 bases, and 11 bases lay between the germline ends. CDR3 length equals 13 residues. Written as DNA, the CDR3 is TGTGCCAGCATTACGTGGGGACAAGAGACCCAGTACTTC. Protein: CASITWGQETQYF.

This clonotype has only a few counts. The V and J genes are TRBV4-1 and TRBJ1-1; 8 bases map to TRBD1. This CDR3 has 17 amino acids. Germline CDR1 is MGHRA and CDR2 is YSYEKL. J was trimmed by 0 bases and V by 0 bases; bases with no gene match: 6. The CDR3 nucleotides read TGCGCCAGCAGCCAAGATCTGTCAGGGGGCTTGAACACTGAAGCTTTCTTT. Its protein product is CASSQDLSGGLNTEAFF.